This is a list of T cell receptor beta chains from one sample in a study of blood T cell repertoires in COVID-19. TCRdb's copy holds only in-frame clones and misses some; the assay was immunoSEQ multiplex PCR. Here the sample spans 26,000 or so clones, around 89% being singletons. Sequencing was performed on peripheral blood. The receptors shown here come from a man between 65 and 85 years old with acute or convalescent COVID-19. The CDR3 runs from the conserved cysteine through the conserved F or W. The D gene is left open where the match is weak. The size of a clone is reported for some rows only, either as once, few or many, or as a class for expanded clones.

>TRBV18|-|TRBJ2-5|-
CASSPGTSIQETQYF
TGTGCCAGCTCACCCGGGACAAGCATCCAAGAGACCCAGTACTTC
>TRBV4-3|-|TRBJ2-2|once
CASSQDYGAGELFF
TGCGCCAGCAGCCAAGACTACGGTGCCGGGGAGCTGTTTTTT
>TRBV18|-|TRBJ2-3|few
CASSPPTVTDTQYF
TGTGCCAGCTCACCACCCACGGTCACAGATACGCAGTATTTT
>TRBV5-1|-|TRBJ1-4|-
CASSLLGATNEKLFF
TGCGCCAGCAGCTTGCTGGGAGCAACTAATGAAAAACTGTTTTTT
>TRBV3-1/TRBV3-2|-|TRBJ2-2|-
CASREQGGTGELFF
TGTGCCAGCAGAGAACAGGGAGGGACCGGGGAGCTGTTTTTT
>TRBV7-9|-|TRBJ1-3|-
CASRSGTSGNTIYF
TGTGCCAGCAGGAGCGGGACCTCTGGAAACACCATATATTTT
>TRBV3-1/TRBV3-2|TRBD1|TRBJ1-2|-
CASSQNSGGANYGYTF
TGTGCCAGCAGCCAGAATTCAGGGGGAGCCAACTATGGCTACACCTTC
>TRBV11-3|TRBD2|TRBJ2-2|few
CASSLTSSGTGELFF
TGTGCCAGCAGCCTGACTAGCTCGGGCACCGGGGAGCTGTTTTTT
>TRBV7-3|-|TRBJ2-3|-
CASSLTHGGTDTQYF
TGTGCCAGCAGCTTAACGCACGGGGGCACAGATACGCAGTATTTT
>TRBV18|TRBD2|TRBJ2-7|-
CASSLSGRDDEQYF
TGTGCCAGCTCACTTAGCGGGAGGGACGACGAGCAGTACTTC
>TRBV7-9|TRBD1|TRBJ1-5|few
CASSLGLRQGDNQPQHF
TGTGCCAGCAGCTTAGGGTTGCGACAGGGCGACAATCAGCCCCAGCATTTT
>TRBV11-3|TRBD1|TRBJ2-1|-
CASSPGQGAYNEQFF
TGTGCCAGCAGCCCAGGGCAGGGGGCCTACAATGAGCAGTTCTTC
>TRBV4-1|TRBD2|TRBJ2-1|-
CASSQERAGTSGEDEQFF
TGCGCCAGCAGCCAAGAAAGAGCCGGGACTAGCGGAGAGGATGAGCAGTTCTTC
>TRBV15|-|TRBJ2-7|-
CATSDGREQYF
TGTGCCACCAGCGATGGGCGCGAGCAGTACTTC
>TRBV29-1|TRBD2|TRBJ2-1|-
CSVEGVAGVNNEQFF
TGCAGCGTTGAAGGGGTAGCGGGAGTAAACAATGAGCAGTTCTTC
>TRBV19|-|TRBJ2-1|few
CASIGLQETAGRLYNEQFF
TGTGCCAGTATAGGGTTGCAGGAAACTGCGGGACGGCTTTACAATGAGCAGTTCTTC
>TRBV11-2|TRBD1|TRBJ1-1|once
CASSPAGQAGTEAFF
TGTGCCAGCAGCCCAGCCGGACAGGCGGGGACTGAAGCTTTCTTT
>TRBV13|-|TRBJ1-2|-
CASSLGYGRDNYGYTF
TGTGCCAGCAGCTTAGGCTATGGCAGGGATAACTATGGCTACACCTTC
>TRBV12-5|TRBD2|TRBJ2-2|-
CASGLWAGVGELFF
TGTGCTAGTGGTTTATGGGCGGGAGTGGGGGAGCTGTTTTTT
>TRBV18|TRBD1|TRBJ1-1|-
CASSSTGTGDTEAFF
TGTGCCAGCTCATCGACCGGGACAGGGGACACTGAAGCTTTCTTT
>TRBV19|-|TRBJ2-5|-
CASSIKVTQETQYF
TGTGCCAGTAGTATAAAAGTGACTCAAGAGACCCAGTACTTC
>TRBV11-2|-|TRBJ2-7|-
CASSLDTGYEQYF
TGTGCCAGCAGCTTAGATACAGGTTACGAGCAGTACTTC
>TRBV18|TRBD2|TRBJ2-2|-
CASSPLSGSGTGELFF
TGTGCCAGCTCACCGTTAAGCGGGAGCGGGACCGGGGAGCTGTTTTTT
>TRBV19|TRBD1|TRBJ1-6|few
CASREDRSSYNSPLHF
TGTGCCAGTAGAGAGGACAGGAGCTCCTATAATTCACCCCTCCACTTT
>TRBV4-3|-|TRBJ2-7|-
CASSQAFGQPYEQYF
TGCGCCAGCAGCCAAGCCTTTGGACAGCCGTACGAGCAGTACTTC
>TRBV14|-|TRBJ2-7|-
CASSQAGFGEQYF
TGTGCCAGCAGCCAGGCAGGGTTCGGCGAGCAGTACTTC
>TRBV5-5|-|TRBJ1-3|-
CASSLGGFKENTIYF
TGTGCCAGCAGCTTGGGAGGGTTCAAGGAAAACACCATATATTTT
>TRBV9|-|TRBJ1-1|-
CASSVEYLSEAFF
TGTGCCAGCAGCGTAGAATATCTGTCTGAAGCTTTCTTT
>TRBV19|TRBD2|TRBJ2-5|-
CATKRLAGEETQYF
TGTGCCACCAAAAGACTAGCGGGAGAAGAGACCCAGTACTTC
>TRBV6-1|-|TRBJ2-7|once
CASSERGIITYEQYF
TGTGCCAGCAGTGAACGCGGGATCATCACCTACGAGCAGTACTTC
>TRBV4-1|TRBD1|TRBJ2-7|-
CASSQYAGQGTYEQYF
TGCGCCAGCAGCCAATACGCCGGACAGGGAACGTACGAGCAGTACTTC
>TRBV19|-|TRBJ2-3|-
CASSNWDTQYF
TGTGCCAGTAGCAACTGGGATACGCAGTATTTT
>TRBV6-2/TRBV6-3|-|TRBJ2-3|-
CASSYRRDNTDTQYF
TGTGCCAGCAGTTACAGACGGGACAACACAGATACGCAGTATTTT
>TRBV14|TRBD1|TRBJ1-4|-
CASSQGSGTGSEKLFF
TGTGCCAGCAGCCAAGGTTCCGGGACAGGGTCTGAAAAACTGTTTTTT
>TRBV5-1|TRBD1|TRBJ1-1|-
CASSLQGANTEAFF
TGCGCCAGCAGTTTACAGGGGGCGAACACTGAAGCTTTCTTT
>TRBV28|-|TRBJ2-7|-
CASSLQGYEQYF
TGTGCCAGCAGTTTACAGGGATACGAGCAGTACTTC
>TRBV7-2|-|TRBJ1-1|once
CTSRQIRNTEAFF
TGTACCAGCAGACAAATTCGGAACACTGAAGCTTTCTTT
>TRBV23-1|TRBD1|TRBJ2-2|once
CASSHSGTGITGELFF
TGCGCCAGCAGTCATTCCGGGACAGGGATCACCGGGGAGCTGTTTTTT
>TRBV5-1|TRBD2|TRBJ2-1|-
CASSLASGSYNEQFF
TGCGCCAGCAGCTTGGCAAGCGGGAGCTACAATGAGCAGTTCTTC
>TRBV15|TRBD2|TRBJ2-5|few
CATSTFSGSGSETQYF
TGTGCCACCAGCACATTTAGCGGGAGTGGATCAGAGACCCAGTACTTC
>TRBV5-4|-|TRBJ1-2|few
CASSLGRPNYGYTF
TGTGCCAGCAGCTTGGGCAGGCCTAACTATGGCTACACCTTC
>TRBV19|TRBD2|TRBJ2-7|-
CASSIALAGVLAYEQYF
TGTGCCAGTAGTATAGCACTAGCGGGAGTCTTAGCCTACGAGCAGTACTTC
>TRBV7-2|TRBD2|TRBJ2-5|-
CASSPTSGSPQETQYF
TGTGCCAGCAGTCCCACTAGCGGGAGCCCCCAAGAGACCCAGTACTTC
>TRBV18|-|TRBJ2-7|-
CASSPGGHEQYF
TGTGCCAGCTCACCGGGGGGGCACGAGCAGTACTTC
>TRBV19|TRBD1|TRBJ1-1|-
CASSIGGTGKGGEAFF
TGTGCCAGTAGTATAGGGGGGACAGGGAAGGGAGGTGAAGCTTTCTTT
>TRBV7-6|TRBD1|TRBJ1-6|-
CASSFGAGGGNSPLHF
TGTGCCAGCAGTTTCGGGGCAGGGGGCGGCAATTCACCCCTCCACTTT
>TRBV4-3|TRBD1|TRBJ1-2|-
CASSQATGASGTF
TGCGCCAGCAGCCAGGCCACAGGGGCCTCCGGCACCTTC
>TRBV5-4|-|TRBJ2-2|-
CASSPGLLNTGELFF
TGTGCCAGCAGCCCGGGACTCCTTAACACCGGGGAGCTGTTTTTT
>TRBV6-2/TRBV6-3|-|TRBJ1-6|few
CASSLQGPLHF
TGTGCCAGCAGCCTACAGGGACCCCTCCACTTT
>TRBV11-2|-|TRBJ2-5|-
CASSGQFQETQYF
TGTGCCAGCAGCGGACAGTTTCAAGAGACCCAGTACTTC
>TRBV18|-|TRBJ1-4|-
CASSITGPYNEKLFF
TGTGCCAGCTCAATCACAGGGCCCTATAATGAAAAACTGTTTTTT
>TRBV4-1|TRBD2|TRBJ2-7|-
CASSQTPAGAPPYEQYF
TGCGCCAGCAGTCAAACCCCAGCGGGAGCCCCTCCCTACGAGCAGTACTTC
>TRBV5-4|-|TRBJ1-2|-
CASRFDRFYGYTF
TGTGCCAGCAGGTTTGACAGGTTCTATGGCTACACCTTC
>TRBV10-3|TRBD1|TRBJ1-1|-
CAINTLGGNTEAFF
TGTGCCATCAATACGTTAGGGGGCAACACTGAAGCTTTCTTT